One and the same sample provided the 9 T cell receptor beta chains below, sequenced in a study of blood T cell repertoires in COVID-19. TCRdb keeps only in-frame clones here, not all; method: immunoSEQ multiplex PCR. This table holds some 300,000 clones, about nine tenths found once. The sample taken for sequencing was peripheral blood. The receptor set was obtained from a woman between 45 and 60 years old with COVID-19, enrolled during active disease.

The gene calls are TRBV11-2 and TRBJ2-7, with D unresolved. Per the germline V gene, CDR1 is SGHAT and CDR2 is FQNNGV. V lost 2 bases, J lost 0 bases, and 8 bases lay in between. The CDR3 spans 14 residues. The CDR3 region is CASSLFLGSYEQYF. In nucleotides, the CDR3 is TGTGCCAGCAGCTTATTTCTAGGCTCCTACGAGCAGTACTTC.

This clone is a singleton in its sample. V gene TRBV30 combines with J gene TRBJ2-7; 9 bases agree with TRBD2. The CDR3 sequence is 14 residues long. With V trimmed by 5 bases and J by 2 bases, 7 bases remained unmatched. Germline loops: CDR1 GTSNPN, CDR2 SVGIG (reference sequence). CDR3 sequence: CAWEIAGVTYEQYF. For the CDR3, the DNA is TGTGCCTGGGAAATAGCGGGAGTTACCTACGAGCAGTACTTC.

The J gene is TRBJ1-2, the V gene TRBV6-5; D unresolved. The germline V and J ends were trimmed by 0 bases and 11 bases, with 16 bases remaining between them. The CDR3 is 14 amino acids. Per the germline V gene, CDR1 is MNHEY and CDR2 is SVGAGI. Written as DNA, the CDR3 is TGTGCCAGCAGTTACTCGAGGTCTCCACCCACGTACACCTTC. It codes for CASSYSRSPPTYTF.

The chain combines TRBV2 with TRBJ1-4; D is ambiguous. CDR1 is SNHLY, CDR2 FYNNEI, per germline. V dropped 7 bases and J dropped 7 bases, with 10 bases sitting between them. CDR3 length: 12 amino acids. The CDR3 DNA sequence: TGTGCCAGCAAACGGGAGGTTGAAAAACTGTTTTTT. Translating it yields CASKREVEKLFF.

CDR3 sequence: CASSLNGIDTDTQYF. The CDR3 DNA follows: TGTGCCAGCAGCTTAAACGGGATAGACACAGATACGCAGTATTTT. V usage is TRBV7-9 and J usage is TRBJ2-3; D might be TRBD2 (5 bases). Per the germline V gene, CDR1 is SEHNR and CDR2 is FQNEAQ (reference sequence). V was cut by 2 bases and J by 2 bases, with 11 bases left in between. There are 15 residues in the CDR3.

The chain combines TRBV19 with TRBJ1-5, with D possibly being TRBD1 (6 bases). The CDR3 is 15 amino acids. V lost 3 bases, J lost 9 bases, and 18 bases lay in between. Looked up from germline, CDR1 is LNHDA and CDR2 is SQIVND (reference sequence). CDR3 in DNA: TGTGCCAGTAGTATCTCCGACAGAGGGGGTGGGCCCCAGCATTTT. As protein: CASSISDRGGGPQHF.

The chain uses TRBV19 and TRBJ1-5; tentative D call: TRBD1 (5 bases). This CDR3 spans 15 amino acids. V lost 3 bases, J lost 7 bases, and 16 bases lay in between. The germline CDR1 and CDR2 sequences are LNHDA and SQIVND (reference sequence). This chain's CDR3 is CASSMDVRVGQPQHF. DNA for the CDR3: TGTGCCAGTAGTATGGATGTCAGGGTAGGACAGCCCCAGCATTTT.

The V and J genes are TRBV6-5 and TRBJ2-7; possible D gene TRBD1, 5 bases. The germline V gene has CDR1 MNHEY and CDR2 SVGAGI. Trimming stripped 5 bases from V and 6 bases from J, with 17 bases between. The CDR3 length is 14 residues. CDR3 protein: CASSQSSAGFEQYF. DNA for the CDR3: TGTGCCAGCAGTCAATCGAGTGCAGGGTTCGAGCAGTACTTC.

This sequence joins TRBV13 and TRBJ2-1; 7 bases match TRBD1. The CDR3 loop spans 16 amino acids. Per the germline V gene, CDR1 is PRHDT and CDR2 is FYEKMQ (reference sequence). The trim removed 4 bases at V and 11 bases at J, leaving 17 bases unmatched. DNA of the CDR3: TGTGCCAGCAGCTCTGGTCCACAGGGGCATGTTACCCAGCAGTTCTTC. This translates into CASSSGPQGHVTQQFF.